The 14 T cell receptor beta chains reported below all come from one sample, sequenced in a study of identical twins. TCRdb passed the 5' RACE reads through MiXCR, listing each CDR3 protein once. This sample yields nearly 250,000 distinct CDR3 sequences, of which roughly 7% are seen a single time; 3.6% belongs to the top ten. These records were also assigned to another study, of yellow fever vaccine responses in identical twins.

Sequences were obtained from memory (CD45RO+) T cells sorted from blood. The source of these receptors is a woman between 18 and 30 years old in good health.

The chain joins TRBV29-1 to TRBJ2-5; 9 bases fit TRBD2. The length of the CDR3 is 14 residues. Unmatched junction bases numbered 8, after V lost 4 bases and J lost 5 bases. The germline gives CDR1 SQVTM, CDR2 ANQGSEA. CDR3: CSVVEGLAWETQYF. DNA for the CDR3: TGCAGCGTTGTGGAGGGACTAGCTTGGGAGACCCAGTACTTC.

This clonotype was recorded at least ten times. The chain combines TRBV10-3 with TRBJ2-5, with D possibly TRBD2 on 6 matching bases. Germline assignment: CDR1 ENHRY and CDR2 SYGVKD. Trimming left V 6 bases short and J 7 bases short, with 12 bases between. The CDR3 consists of 12 residues. CDR3 bases: TGTGCCATCAGGGACCGCGGGGTGACCCAGTACTTC. Amino acids: CAIRDRGVTQYF.

The chain carries TRBV15 and TRBJ2-3; no clear D gene. From germline, CDR1 is LNHNV and CDR2 YYDKDF (reference sequence). Trimming pared 1 base from V and 6 bases from J, leaving 14 bases between. The CDR3 has 15 residues. The CDR3 here is CATSRGSATADTQYF. CDR3 nucleotides: TGTGCCACCAGCAGAGGATCTGCGACGGCGGATACGCAGTATTTT.

The rearrangement links TRBV4-1 to TRBJ1-3, with D maybe TRBD1 (6 bases). V was shortened by 3 bases and J by 2 bases, with 14 bases between the two germline ends. Per germline, CDR1 MGHRA and CDR2 YSYEKL. The CDR3 totals 16 residues. CDR3 in amino acids: CASSHAAGDPGNTIYF. The CDR3 DNA reads as TGCGCCAGCAGCCATGCTGCAGGGGATCCTGGAAACACCATATATTTT.

J is TRBJ2-7 and V is TRBV7-2; possible D gene TRBD2, 5 bases. Deletions cut 5 bases from V and 7 bases from J, with 18 bases between. The germline V gene has CDR1 SGHTA and CDR2 FQGNSA. The CDR3 loop spans 14 amino acids. This CDR3 is CASSPWTASLEQYF. CDR3 DNA sequence: TGTGCCAGCAGCCCCTGGACTGCTAGTTTGGAGCAGTACTTC.

The chain is built from TRBV13 and TRBJ2-3; D gene uncertain. Germline CDR1 is PRHDT and CDR2 is FYEKMQ (reference sequence). CDR3 length equals 13 residues. The V and J ends lost 2 bases and 5 bases respectively, with 8 bases between them. In DNA, the CDR3 is TGTGCCAGCAGCTTATACCATGGAGATACGCAGTATTTT. Amino acids: CASSLYHGDTQYF. Looking up the rest from reference TRBV13 and TRBJ2-3 gives the full variable domain: AAGVIQSPRHLIKEKRETATLKCYPIPRHDTVYWYQQGPGQDPQFLISFYEKMQSDKGSIPDRFSAQQFSDYHSELNMSSLELGDSALYFCASSLYHGDTQYFGPGTRLTVL.

In this sample, this clonotype turned up a few times. The chain couples TRBV11-2 to TRBJ2-2; perhaps TRBD1 as D (5 bases). V gave up 5 bases and J gave up 7 bases, with 14 bases separating them. Germline V gene sequence: CDR1 SGHAT, CDR2 FQNNGV. The CDR3 contains 14 residues. For the CDR3, the DNA is TGTGCCAGCAGCGCCAGGGAAGGTGTCGGGGAGCTGTTTTTT. This sequence encodes CASSAREGVGELFF.

This clonotype occurred a few times. The rearrangement joins TRBV20-1 to TRBJ1-1, with 8 bases that match TRBD1. From germline, CDR1 is DFQATT and CDR2 SNEGSKA (reference sequence). V lost 4 bases, J lost 3 bases, and 13 bases stayed unmatched. The CDR3 spans 16 residues. CDR3 loop: CSAKPSGQGGHTEAFF. The CDR3 bases are TGCAGTGCTAAACCCTCAGGACAGGGCGGGCACACTGAAGCTTTCTTT.

In this sample, this clonotype turned up many times. This chain links TRBV24-1 with TRBJ2-3, with 8 bases matching TRBD1. V was pared by 5 bases and J by 5 bases, with 8 bases of the junction left unmatched. Germline values: CDR1 KGHDR, CDR2 SFDVKD. The CDR3 extends over 15 amino acids. CDR3 in amino acids: CATSGQGQGKDTQYF. The CDR3 bases are TGTGCCACCAGTGGACAAGGACAGGGCAAAGATACGCAGTATTTT.

The CDR3, as DNA: TGTGCCAGCAGTTACTCAAAAGGGCCAGGGGAGACCCAGTACTTC. Residues: CASSYSKGPGETQYF. The gene calls are TRBV6-5 and TRBJ2-5, with D possibly TRBD1 on 5 matching bases. Trimming took off 0 bases at V and 5 bases at J, with 13 bases between the two ends. This CDR3 contains 15 residues. Germline values: CDR1 MNHEY, CDR2 SVGAGI.

This clonotype was detected ten times or more. The chain carries TRBV5-1 and TRBJ2-1; 10 nucleotides line up with TRBD1. There are 15 residues in the CDR3. Germline V CDR1 and CDR2: SGHRS, YFSETQ. V dropped 1 base and J dropped 7; count of bases not matched to a gene: 5. The CDR3 protein is CASSLPTGGSNEQFF. The CDR3 DNA is TGCGCCAGCAGCTTGCCGACAGGGGGCTCTAATGAGCAGTTCTTC.

At least ten counts were recorded for this clonotype. The chain is built from TRBV5-1 and TRBJ2-7, with 13 bases aligning to TRBD2. CDR3 size: 15 residues. J gave up 1 base and V 4 bases, and 2 bases lay outside the gene matches. The germline CDR1 and CDR2 sequences are SGHRS and YFSETQ. The CDR3 protein is CASSGGLAGSYEQYF. In DNA form, the CDR3 reads TGCGCCAGCAGCGGGGGACTAGCGGGGTCCTACGAGCAGTACTTC. Full variable domain (missing parts from reference TRBV5-1 and TRBJ2-7): KAGVTQTPRYLIKTRGQQVTLSCSPISGHRSVSWYQQTPGQGLQFLFEYFSETQRNKGNFPGRFSGRQFSNSRSEMNVSTLELGDSALYLCASSGGLAGSYEQYFGPGTRLTVT.

This clonotype was detected a few times. V usage is TRBV6-2 or TRBV6-3 and J usage is TRBJ1-2, with TRBD1 identical over 8 bases. Trimming at V came to 2 bases and at J to 8 bases, leaving 7 bases not matched to a gene. The CDR3 contains 14 residues. CDR1 and CDR2 (germline): MNHEY, SVGEGT. CDR3 protein: CASSYGTGWVGYTF. CDR3 nucleotides: TGTGCCAGCAGTTACGGGACAGGTTGGGTAGGCTACACCTTC.

This clonotype appeared many times. V gene TRBV3-1 combines with J gene TRBJ1-1, with 7 bases that match TRBD1. This CDR3 spans 16 amino acids. V shed 5 bases, J shed 2 bases, and the junction held 11 bases outside the gene matches. Germline CDR1 reads LGHDT; CDR2 reads YNNKEL (reference sequence). The CDR3 DNA reads TGTGCCAGCAGCTCTACAGACAGGGCTTCAAACACTGAAGCTTTCTTT. Protein product: CASSSTDRASNTEAFF.